The clone carrying this T cell receptor (beta chain) was seen more than once but under ten times. This sample was taken from a study of T cells in Graves' hyperthyroidism and ophthalmopathy. The TCR beta CDR3 regions underwent amplification using RNA transcripts as the source. Initially, a first-round RT-PCR of the TCR CDR3 employed the HTBI primer set. TCRdb recomputed calls from the multiplex PCR reads with MiXCR, one row per CDR3 protein. The table records some 530,000 distinct CDR3 sequences, less than 25% of them present only once. CDR1 is SGHRS, CDR2 YFSETQ, per germline. Between the trimmed V and J ends, which lost 4 bases and 0 bases, there was a span of 10 bases. The CDR3 has 15 residues.

The source of this sequence is a woman aged 70-85 years with Graves' ophthalmopathy. V usage is TRBV5-1 and J usage is TRBJ2-2, with D possibly matching TRBD2 (5 bases). The source material was blood. Here the CDR3 reads CASSLEVTNTGELFF. CDR3 coding DNA: TGCGCCAGCAGCCTGGAGGTTACGAACACCGGGGAGCTGTTTTTT.